A single sample gave rise to the 11 T cell receptor beta chains below, sequenced in a study of cytomegalovirus exposure and HLA in healthy donors. PCR employed 60 Vbeta and 13 Jbeta primers. Profiled with immunoSEQ multiplex PCR; TCRdb holds only in-frame clones, not every one. This sample has 85,000 to 130,000 clones, with more than 65% found just once. The sequencing input was PBMCs. These receptors all stem from a woman aged 45 to 65 in good health and CMV-seropositive.

The CDR3 DNA follows: TGTGCTAGTGGTTTGATAATCTCCGGGACAGGGGGCCGGGATGAGCAGTTCTTC. Protein sequence: CASGLIISGTGGRDEQFF. The V gene is TRBV12-5, the J gene TRBJ2-1; 12 bases match TRBD1. In germline, CDR1 is LGHNT, CDR2 FRNRAP. The CDR3 spans 18 residues. Losses at the gene ends were 2 bases for V and 8 bases for J; bases not matched to a gene: 13.

The V gene is TRBV29-1, the J gene TRBJ2-2; 7 bases line up with TRBD1. V lost 4 bases to trimming and J lost 1 base; unmatched junction nucleotides: 3. The CDR3 consists of 14 residues. Germline V CDR1 and CDR2: SQVTM, ANQGSEA. CDR3 bases: TGCAGCGTTGGTCGGACAGGGAACACCGGGGAGCTGTTTTTT. Translation: CSVGRTGNTGELFF.

The rearrangement joins TRBV13 to TRBJ1-2; 9 bases fit TRBD1. V dropped 5 bases and J dropped 5; count of bases not matched to a gene: 9. This CDR3 comprises 15 residues. CDR1 PRHDT and CDR2 FYEKMQ come from the germline V gene (reference sequence). CDR3 sequence reads: CASSMTGTGFYGYTF. The CDR3 region has the DNA TGTGCCAGCAGCATGACCGGGACAGGGTTTTATGGCTACACCTTC. The full variable domain, in which reference TRBV13 and TRBJ1-2 provide the parts outside the CDR3, is AAGVIQSPRHLIKEKRETATLKCYPIPRHDTVYWYQQGPGQDPQFLISFYEKMQSDKGSIPDRFSAQQFSDYHSELNMSSLELGDSALYFCASSMTGTGFYGYTFGSGTRLTVV.

The chain recombines TRBV6-1 with TRBJ2-7, with 12 positions matching TRBD1. The CDR3 runs 13 residues. The junction had 3 bases not matched to a gene; V was cut back by 4 bases and J by 8 bases. Per germline, CDR1 MNHNS and CDR2 SASEGT. The CDR3, as DNA: TGTGCCAGCAGTGCCGGGACAGGGGGCCAGCAGTACTTC. Its protein is CASSAGTGGQQYF.

The gene calls are TRBV2 and TRBJ1-1; D gene uncertain. The CDR3 length is 11 residues. Germline V gene data show CDR1 as SNHLY and CDR2 as FYNNEI. The V end lost 8 bases, the J end lost 8 bases, and 12 bases lay between the germline ends. In DNA, the CDR3 is TGTGCCAGCGGGTGGAGGGCGGAAGCTTTCTTT. This gives the protein CASGWRAEAFF.

V usage is TRBV6-5 and J usage is TRBJ1-2; tentatively, D is TRBD1 (5 bases). V was cut by 6 bases and J by 2 bases, with 10 bases left in between. CDR3 length: 13 amino acids. In germline, CDR1 is MNHEY, CDR2 SVGAGI. CDR3 DNA sequence: TGTGCCAGCAGGCCGACAGTGAACTATGGCTACACCTTC. This translates into CASRPTVNYGYTF.

The chain links TRBV7-9 to TRBJ1-2; 9 nucleotides agree with TRBD1. Per the germline V gene, CDR1 is SEHNR and CDR2 is FQNEAQ (reference sequence). V gave up 5 bases and J gave up 1 base; unmatched junction bases: 5. There are 15 residues in the CDR3. CDR3 bases: TGTGCCAGCAGCCCCTGGACAGGGGATAACTATGGCTACACCTTC. This gives the protein CASSPWTGDNYGYTF. Based on the CDR3 plus reference TRBV7-9 and TRBJ1-2, the full variable domain is DTGVSQNPRHKITKRGQNVTFRCDPISEHNRLYWYRQTLGQGPEFLTYFQNEAQLEKSRLLSDRFSAERPKGSFSTLEIQRTEQGDSAMYLCASSPWTGDNYGYTFGSGTRLTVV.

The chain uses TRBV9 and TRBJ2-1; tentatively, D is TRBD2 (6 bases). In germline, CDR1 is SGDLS, CDR2 YYNGEE. V lost 2 bases and J lost 0, with 9 bases in between. There are 15 residues in the CDR3. The CDR3 bases are TGTGCCAGCAGCGTTAGCGGACCCTCCTACAATGAGCAGTTCTTC. Translating gives CASSVSGPSYNEQFF.

This clone came up a few times. One end of the junction is discordant with germline, which a read error may explain. The chain has TRBV18 and TRBJ1-5; D remains unclear. The V gene's germline CDR1 is KGHSH and CDR2 LQKENI. This CDR3 is built from 14 residues. CDR3 coding DNA: TGTGCCAGCTCACCAAGCCGGGTCAATGAGCCCCAGCATTTT. Translating gives CASSPSRVNEPQHF.

This clone was counted once. The chain joins TRBV4-2 to TRBJ1-4; maybe TRBD1 (5 bases). V was clipped by 1 base and J by 6 bases, with 9 bases between them. The germline V gene has CDR1 LGHNA and CDR2 YNFKEQ. This CDR3 has 14 residues. The CDR3 spells CASSQGGVDEKLFF. The CDR3 coding sequence is TGTGCCAGCAGCCAAGGGGGGGTGGATGAAAAACTGTTTTTT.

The rearrangement joins TRBV2 to TRBJ2-6; 9 bases align to TRBD1. V lost 7 bases, J lost 1 base, and 8 bases stayed unmatched. CDR1 and CDR2 from the germline V gene are SNHLY and FYNNEI. The CDR3 is made up of 17 amino acids. In DNA, the CDR3 is TGTGCCAGCATCCCGGGACAGGGAAATTCTGGGGCCAACGTCCTGACTTTC. This sequence encodes CASIPGQGNSGANVLTF.